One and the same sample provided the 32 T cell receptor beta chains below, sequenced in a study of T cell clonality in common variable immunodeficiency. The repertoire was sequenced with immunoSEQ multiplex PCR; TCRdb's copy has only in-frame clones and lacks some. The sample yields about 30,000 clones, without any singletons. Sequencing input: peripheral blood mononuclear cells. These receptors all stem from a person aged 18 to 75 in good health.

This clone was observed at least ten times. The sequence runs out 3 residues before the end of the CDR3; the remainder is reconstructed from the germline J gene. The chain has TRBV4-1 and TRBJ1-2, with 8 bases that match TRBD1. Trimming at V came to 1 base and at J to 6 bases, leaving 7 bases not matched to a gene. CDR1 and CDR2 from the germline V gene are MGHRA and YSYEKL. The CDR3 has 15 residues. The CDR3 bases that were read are TGCGCCAGCAGCCAAGTGGGCAGGGGGCTTCATGGC. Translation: CASSQVGRGLHG. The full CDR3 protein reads CASSQVGRGLHGYTF.

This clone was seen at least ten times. CDR3 protein: CASSTGQSTNEKLFF. CDR3 DNA, as far as it was read: TGTGCCAGCAGCACGGGACAGTCAACTAATGAAAAA. This chain connects TRBV5-4 to TRBJ1-4, with 7 bases fitting TRBD1. The read ends 3 residues before the CDR3 terminus; that terminus is restored from the germline J gene. The CDR3 runs 15 residues. Per germline, CDR1 SGHNT and CDR2 YYREEE (reference sequence). The J segment lost 0 bases and the V segment lost 4 bases, leaving 3 bases of the junction unmatched.

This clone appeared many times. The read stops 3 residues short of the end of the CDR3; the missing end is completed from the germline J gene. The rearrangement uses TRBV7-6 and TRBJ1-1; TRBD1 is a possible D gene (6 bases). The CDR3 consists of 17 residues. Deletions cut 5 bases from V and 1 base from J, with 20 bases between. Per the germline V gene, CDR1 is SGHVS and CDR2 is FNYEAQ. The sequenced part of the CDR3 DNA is TGTGCCAGCAGCCGAATGGGGGCCGGGACCAGGAACACTGAA. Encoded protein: CASSRMGAGTRNTE. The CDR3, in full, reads CASSRMGAGTRNTEAFF.

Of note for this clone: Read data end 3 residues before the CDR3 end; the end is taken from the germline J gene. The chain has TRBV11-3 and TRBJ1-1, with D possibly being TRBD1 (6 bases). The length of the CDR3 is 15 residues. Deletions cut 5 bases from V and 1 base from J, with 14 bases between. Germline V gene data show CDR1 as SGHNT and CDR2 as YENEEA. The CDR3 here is CASSPRGAANTEAFF. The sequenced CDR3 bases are TGTGCCAGCAGCCCGCGGGGGGCTGCGAACACTGAA.

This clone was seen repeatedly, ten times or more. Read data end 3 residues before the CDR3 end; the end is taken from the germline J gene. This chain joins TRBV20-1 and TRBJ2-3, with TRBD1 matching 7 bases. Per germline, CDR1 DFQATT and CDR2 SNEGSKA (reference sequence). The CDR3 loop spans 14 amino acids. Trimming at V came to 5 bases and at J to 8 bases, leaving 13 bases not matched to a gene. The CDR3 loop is CSASPGQWTVTQYF. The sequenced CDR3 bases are TGCAGTGCTTCGCCGGGACAGTGGACGGTTACG.

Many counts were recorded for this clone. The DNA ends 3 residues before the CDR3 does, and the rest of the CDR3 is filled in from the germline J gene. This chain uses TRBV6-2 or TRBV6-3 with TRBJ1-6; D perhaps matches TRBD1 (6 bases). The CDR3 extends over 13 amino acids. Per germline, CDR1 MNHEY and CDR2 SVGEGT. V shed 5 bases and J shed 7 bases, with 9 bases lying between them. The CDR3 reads CASSLGQNSPLHF. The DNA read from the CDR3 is TGTGCCAGCAGTCTTGGACAGAATTCACCC.

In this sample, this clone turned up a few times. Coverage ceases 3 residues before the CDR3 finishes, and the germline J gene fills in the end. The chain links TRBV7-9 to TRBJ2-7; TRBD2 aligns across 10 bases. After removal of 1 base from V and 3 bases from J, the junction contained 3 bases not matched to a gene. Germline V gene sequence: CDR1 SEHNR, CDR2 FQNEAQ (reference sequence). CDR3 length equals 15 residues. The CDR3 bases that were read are TGTGCCAGCAGCTTAGGGGGACTAGCGATCTACGAG. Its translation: CASSLGGLAIYE. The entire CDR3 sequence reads CASSLGGLAIYEQYF.

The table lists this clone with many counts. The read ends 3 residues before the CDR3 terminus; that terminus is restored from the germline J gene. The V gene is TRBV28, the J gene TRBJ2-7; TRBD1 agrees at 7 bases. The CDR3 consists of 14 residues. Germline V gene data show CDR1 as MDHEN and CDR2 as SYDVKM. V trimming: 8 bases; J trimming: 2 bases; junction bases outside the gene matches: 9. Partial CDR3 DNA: TGTGCCAGCTGCAAGGGGGCCCTCACCTACGAG. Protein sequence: CASCKGALTYE. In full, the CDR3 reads CASCKGALTYEQYF.

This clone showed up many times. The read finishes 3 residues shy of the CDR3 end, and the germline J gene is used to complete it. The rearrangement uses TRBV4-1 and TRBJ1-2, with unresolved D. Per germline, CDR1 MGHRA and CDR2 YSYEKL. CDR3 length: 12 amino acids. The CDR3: CASSQLRVSYTF. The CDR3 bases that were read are TGCGCCAGCAGCCAGCTGAGGGTTTCT.

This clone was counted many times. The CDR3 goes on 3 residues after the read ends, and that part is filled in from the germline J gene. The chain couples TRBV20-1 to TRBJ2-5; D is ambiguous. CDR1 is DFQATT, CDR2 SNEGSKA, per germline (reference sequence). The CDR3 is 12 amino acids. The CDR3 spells CSTLESGETQYF. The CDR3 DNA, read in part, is TGCAGCACTCTGGAATCGGGAGAGACC.

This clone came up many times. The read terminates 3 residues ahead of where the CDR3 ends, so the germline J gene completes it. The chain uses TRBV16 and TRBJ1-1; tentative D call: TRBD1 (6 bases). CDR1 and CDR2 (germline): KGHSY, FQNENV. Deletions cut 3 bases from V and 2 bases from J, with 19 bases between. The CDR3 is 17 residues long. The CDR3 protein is CASSQVQGPESNTEAFF. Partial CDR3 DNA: TGTGCCAGCAGCCAGGTACAGGGTCCGGAGTCAAACACTGAA. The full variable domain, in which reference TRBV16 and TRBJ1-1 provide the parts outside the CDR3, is GEEVAQTPKHLVRGEGQKAKLYCAPIKGHSYVFWYQQVLKNEFKFLISFQNENVFDETGMPKERFSAKCLPNSPCSLEIQATKLEDSAVYFCASSQVQGPESNTEAFFGQGTRLTVV.

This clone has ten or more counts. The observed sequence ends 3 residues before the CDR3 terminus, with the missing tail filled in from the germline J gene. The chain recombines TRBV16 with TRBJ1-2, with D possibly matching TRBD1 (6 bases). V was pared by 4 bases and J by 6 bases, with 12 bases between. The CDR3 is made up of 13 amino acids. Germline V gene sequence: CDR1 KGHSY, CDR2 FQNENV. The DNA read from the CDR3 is TGTGCCAGCAGCCCCAGCGGGGGCGATGGC. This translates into CASSPSGGDG. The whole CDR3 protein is CASSPSGGDGYTF.

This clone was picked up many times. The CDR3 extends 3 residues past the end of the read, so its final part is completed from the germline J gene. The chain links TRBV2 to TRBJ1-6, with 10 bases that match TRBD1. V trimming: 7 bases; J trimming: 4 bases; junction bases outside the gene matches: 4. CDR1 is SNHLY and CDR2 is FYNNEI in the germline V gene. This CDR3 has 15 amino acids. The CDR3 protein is CASTEDRGYNSPLHF. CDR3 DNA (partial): TGTGCCAGCACCGAGGACAGGGGGTATAATTCACCC.

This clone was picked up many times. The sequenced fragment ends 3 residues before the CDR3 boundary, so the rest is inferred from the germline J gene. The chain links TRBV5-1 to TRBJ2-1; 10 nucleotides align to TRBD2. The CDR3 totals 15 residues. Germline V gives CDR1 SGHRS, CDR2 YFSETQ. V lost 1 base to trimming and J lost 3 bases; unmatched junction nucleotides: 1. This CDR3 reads CASSLPSGGYNEQFF. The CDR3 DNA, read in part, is TGCGCCAGCAGCTTGCCTAGCGGGGGCTACAATGAG.

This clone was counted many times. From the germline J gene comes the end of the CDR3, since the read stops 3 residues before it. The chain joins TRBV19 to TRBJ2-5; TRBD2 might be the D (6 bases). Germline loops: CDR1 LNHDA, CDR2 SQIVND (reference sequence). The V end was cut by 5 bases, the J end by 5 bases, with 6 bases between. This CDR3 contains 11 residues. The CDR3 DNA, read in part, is TGTGCCAGTAGTGCGGGGGAGACC. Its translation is CASSAGET. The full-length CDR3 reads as CASSAGETQYF.

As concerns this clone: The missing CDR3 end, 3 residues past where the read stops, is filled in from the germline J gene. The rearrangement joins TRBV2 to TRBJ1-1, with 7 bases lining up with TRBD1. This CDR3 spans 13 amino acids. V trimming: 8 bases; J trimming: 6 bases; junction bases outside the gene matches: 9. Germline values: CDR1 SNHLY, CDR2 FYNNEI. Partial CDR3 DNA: TGTGCCAGCGGACAGGTCCCACTCCCTGAA. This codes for CASGQVPLPE. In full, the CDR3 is CASGQVPLPEAFF.

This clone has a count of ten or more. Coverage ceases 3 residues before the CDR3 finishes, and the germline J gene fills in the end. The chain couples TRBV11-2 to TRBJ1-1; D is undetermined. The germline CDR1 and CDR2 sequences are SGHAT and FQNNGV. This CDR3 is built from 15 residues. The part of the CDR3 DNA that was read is TGTGCCAGCAGCTTAGATCGCGGCAGCCTTAAGGCG. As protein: CASSLDRGSLKA. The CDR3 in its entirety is CASSLDRGSLKAAFF.

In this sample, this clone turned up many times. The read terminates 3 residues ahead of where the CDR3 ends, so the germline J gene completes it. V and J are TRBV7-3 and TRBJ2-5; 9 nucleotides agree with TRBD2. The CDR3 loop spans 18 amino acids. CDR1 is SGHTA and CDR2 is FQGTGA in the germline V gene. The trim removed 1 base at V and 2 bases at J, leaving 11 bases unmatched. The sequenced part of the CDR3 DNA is TGTGCCAGCAGCTTAAGTGGTGGCGGGGGGGTTGGGCAAGAGACC. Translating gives CASSLSGGGGVGQET. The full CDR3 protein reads CASSLSGGGGVGQETQYF. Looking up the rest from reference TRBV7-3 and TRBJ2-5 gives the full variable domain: GAGVSQTPSNKVTEKGKYVELRCDPISGHTALYWYRQSLGQGPEFLIYFQGTGAADDSGLPNDRFFAVRPEGSVSTLKIQRTERGDSAVYLCASSLSGGGGVGQETQYFGPGTRLLVL.

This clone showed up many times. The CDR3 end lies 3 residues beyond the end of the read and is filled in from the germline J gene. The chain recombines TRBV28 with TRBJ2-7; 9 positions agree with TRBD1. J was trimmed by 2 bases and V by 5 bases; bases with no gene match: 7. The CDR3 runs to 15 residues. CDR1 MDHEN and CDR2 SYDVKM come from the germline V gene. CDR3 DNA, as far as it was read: TGTGCCAGCAGTATAACCGGGACAGGGACCTACGAG. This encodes CASSITGTGTYE. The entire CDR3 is CASSITGTGTYEQYF.

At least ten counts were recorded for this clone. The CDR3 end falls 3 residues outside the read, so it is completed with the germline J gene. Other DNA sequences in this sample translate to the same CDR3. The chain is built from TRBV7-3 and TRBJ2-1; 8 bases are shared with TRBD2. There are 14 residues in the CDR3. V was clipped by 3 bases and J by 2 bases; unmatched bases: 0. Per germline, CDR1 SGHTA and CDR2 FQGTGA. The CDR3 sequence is CASSLRGAYNEQFF. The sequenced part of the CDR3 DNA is TGTGCCAGCAGCTTGCGGGGGGCCTACAATGAG.

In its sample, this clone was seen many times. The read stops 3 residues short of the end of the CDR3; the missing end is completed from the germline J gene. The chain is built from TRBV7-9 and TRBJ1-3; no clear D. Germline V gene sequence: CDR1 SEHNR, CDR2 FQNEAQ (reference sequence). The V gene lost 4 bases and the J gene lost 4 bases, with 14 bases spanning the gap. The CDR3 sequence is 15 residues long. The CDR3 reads CASSSTRGSGNTIYF. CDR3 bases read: TGTGCCAGCAGCTCCACGCGGGGTTCGGGAAACACC.

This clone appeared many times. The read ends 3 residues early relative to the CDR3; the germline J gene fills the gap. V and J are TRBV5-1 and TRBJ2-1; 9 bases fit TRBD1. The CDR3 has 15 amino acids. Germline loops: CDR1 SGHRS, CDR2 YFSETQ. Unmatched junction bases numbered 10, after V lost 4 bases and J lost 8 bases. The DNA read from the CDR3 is TGCGCCAGCAGCCCCGGGACAGGGTGGTTCGATGAG. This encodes CASSPGTGWFDE. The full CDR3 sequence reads CASSPGTGWFDEQFF.

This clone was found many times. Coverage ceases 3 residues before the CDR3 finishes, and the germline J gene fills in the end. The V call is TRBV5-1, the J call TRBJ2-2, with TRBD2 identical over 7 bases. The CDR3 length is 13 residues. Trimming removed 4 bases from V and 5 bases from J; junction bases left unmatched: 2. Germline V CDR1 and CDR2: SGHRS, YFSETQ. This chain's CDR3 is CASSRGGTGELFF. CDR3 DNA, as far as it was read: TGCGCCAGCAGCCGCGGGGGAACCGGGGAG.

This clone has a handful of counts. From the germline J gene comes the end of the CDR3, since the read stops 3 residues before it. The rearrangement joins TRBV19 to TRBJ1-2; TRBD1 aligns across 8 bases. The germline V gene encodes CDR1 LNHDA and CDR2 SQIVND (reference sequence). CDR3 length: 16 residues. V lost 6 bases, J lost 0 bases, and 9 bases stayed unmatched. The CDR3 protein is CASSPLGGQANYGYTF. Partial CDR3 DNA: TGTGCCAGTAGCCCCTTGGGGGGACAGGCTAACTATGGC.

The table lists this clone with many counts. The CDR3 loop is CASSPGLAYEQYF. The CDR3 bases that were read are TGCGCCAGCAGCCCAGGACTAGCTTACGAG. The V gene is TRBV5-1, the J gene TRBJ2-7; 8 nucleotides align to TRBD2. The read ends 3 residues before the CDR3 terminus; that terminus is restored from the germline J gene. The CDR3 runs 13 residues. From germline, CDR1 is SGHRS and CDR2 YFSETQ. Trimming at V came to 4 bases and at J to 4 bases, leaving 4 bases not matched to a gene.

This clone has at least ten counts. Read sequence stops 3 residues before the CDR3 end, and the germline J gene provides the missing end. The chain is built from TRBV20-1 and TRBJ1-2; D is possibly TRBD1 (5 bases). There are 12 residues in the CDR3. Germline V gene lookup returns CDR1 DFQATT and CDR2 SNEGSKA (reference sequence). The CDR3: CSGYRMNYGYTF. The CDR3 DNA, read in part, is TGCAGCGGCTACAGGATGAACTATGGC.

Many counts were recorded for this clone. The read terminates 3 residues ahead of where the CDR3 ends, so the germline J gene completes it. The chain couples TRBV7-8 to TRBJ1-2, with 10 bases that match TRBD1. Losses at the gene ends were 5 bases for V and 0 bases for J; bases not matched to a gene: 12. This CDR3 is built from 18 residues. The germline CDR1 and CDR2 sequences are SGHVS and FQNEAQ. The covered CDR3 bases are TGTGCCAGCAGCGGGAGAGGGACAGGGGACCGCTCTAACTATGGC. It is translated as CASSGRGTGDRSNYG. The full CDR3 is CASSGRGTGDRSNYGYTF. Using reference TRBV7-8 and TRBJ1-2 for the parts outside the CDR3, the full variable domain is GAGVSQSPRYKVAKRGQDVALRCDPISGHVSLFWYQQALGQGPEFLTYFQNEAQLDKSGLPSDRFFAERPEGSVSTLKIQRTQQEDSAVYLCASSGRGTGDRSNYGYTFGSGTRLTVV.

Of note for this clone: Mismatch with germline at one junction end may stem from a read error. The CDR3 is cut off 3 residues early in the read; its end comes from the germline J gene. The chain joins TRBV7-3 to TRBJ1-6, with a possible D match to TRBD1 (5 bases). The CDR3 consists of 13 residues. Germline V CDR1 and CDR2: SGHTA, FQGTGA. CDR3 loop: CASSLTDIAPLHF. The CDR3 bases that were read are TGTGCCAGCAGCCTAACGGACATCGCGCCC.

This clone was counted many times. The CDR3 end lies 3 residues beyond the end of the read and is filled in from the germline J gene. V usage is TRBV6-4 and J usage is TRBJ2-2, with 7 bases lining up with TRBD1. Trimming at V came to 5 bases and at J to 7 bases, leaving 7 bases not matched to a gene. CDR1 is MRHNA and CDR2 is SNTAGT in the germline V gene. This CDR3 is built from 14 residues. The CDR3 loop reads CASSFRQGVGELFF. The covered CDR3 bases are TGTGCCAGCAGTTTCAGACAGGGTGTCGGGGAG.

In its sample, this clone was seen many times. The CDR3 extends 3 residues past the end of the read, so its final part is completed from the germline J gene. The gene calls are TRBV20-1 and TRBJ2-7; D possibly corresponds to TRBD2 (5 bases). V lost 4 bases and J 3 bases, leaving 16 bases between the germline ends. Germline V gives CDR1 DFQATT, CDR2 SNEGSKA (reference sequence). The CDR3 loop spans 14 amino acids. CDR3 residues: CSAIRTGRNYEQYF. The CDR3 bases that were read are TGCAGTGCTATAAGGACTGGAAGAAACTACGAG.

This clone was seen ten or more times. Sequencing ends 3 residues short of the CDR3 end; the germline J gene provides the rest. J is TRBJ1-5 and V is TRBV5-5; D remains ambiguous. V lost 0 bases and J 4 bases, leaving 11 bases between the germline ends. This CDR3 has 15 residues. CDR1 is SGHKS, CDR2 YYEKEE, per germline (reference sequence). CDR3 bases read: TGTGCCAGCAGCTTGGAGCGCCGCGAAAATCAGCCC. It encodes CASSLERRENQP. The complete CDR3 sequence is CASSLERRENQPQHF. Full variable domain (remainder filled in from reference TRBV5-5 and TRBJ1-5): DAGVTQSPTHLIKTRGQQVTLRCSPISGHKSVSWYQQVLGQGPQFIFQYYEKEERGRGNFPDRFSARQFPNYSSELNVNALLLGDSALYLCASSLERRENQPQHFGDGTRLSIL.

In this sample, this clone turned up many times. This chain's CDR3 is CASSEEISGGGYNEQFF. CDR3 bases read: TGTGCCAGCAGTGAAGAGATTAGCGGGGGGGGTTACAATGAG. This rearrangement joins TRBV6-1 to TRBJ2-1; 11 bases align to TRBD2. The DNA ends 3 residues before the CDR3 does, and the rest of the CDR3 is filled in from the germline J gene. This CDR3 comprises 17 residues. With V trimmed by 1 base and J by 4 bases, 6 bases remained unmatched. Germline lookup yields CDR1 MNHNS and CDR2 SASEGT.